These 10 T cell receptor beta chains were sequenced from one sample in a study of blood T cell repertoires in COVID-19. This table comes from immunoSEQ multiplex PCR, and its TCRdb copy is limited to in-frame clones, with some not included. This sample carries tens of thousands of clones, 70% to 90% of them seen once, and the ten largest clones take approximately 15%. Input material: peripheral blood. The receptors were gathered from an older woman with active COVID-19.

This clone was seen once. The rearrangement joins TRBV19 to TRBJ2-2; 8 positions agree with TRBD2. CDR1 is LNHDA, CDR2 SQIVND, per germline (reference sequence). The V and J ends lost 5 bases and 6 bases, in that order; junction bases with no gene match: 8. The CDR3 extends over 15 amino acids. This CDR3 is CASSPAGVRAGELFF. In nucleotides, the CDR3 is TGTGCCAGTAGTCCAGCGGGGGTACGGGCCGGGGAGCTGTTTTTT.

The chain carries TRBV5-1 and TRBJ2-3; 10 bases fit TRBD2. The V segment lost 1 base and the J segment 6 bases; nucleotides outside the gene matches: 5. Germline CDR1 and CDR2: SGHRS and YFSETQ. The CDR3 spans 15 residues. The CDR3 DNA reads as TGCGCCAGCAGCTTGAAGAGCGGGGGGGCGGATACGCAGTATTTT. This encodes CASSLKSGGADTQYF.

The V gene is TRBV19, the J gene TRBJ2-4, with 7 positions matching TRBD2. Germline V CDR1 and CDR2: LNHDA, SQIVND (reference sequence). The trim removed 3 bases at V and 1 base at J, leaving 18 bases unmatched. The CDR3 sequence is 20 residues long. The CDR3 sequence is CASSMGGGRVGPWAKNIQYF. As DNA, the CDR3 is TGTGCCAGTAGTATGGGGGGGGGACGAGTAGGCCCTTGGGCCAAAAACATTCAGTACTTC. Full variable domain (rest looked up from reference TRBV19 and TRBJ2-4): DGGITQSPKYLFRKEGQNVTLSCEQNLNHDAMYWYRQDPGQGLRLIYYSQIVNDFQKGDIAEGYSVSREKKESFPLTVTSAQKNPTAFYLCASSMGGGRVGPWAKNIQYFGAGTRLSVL.

This clone was picked up a small number of times. The chain is built from TRBV11-2 and TRBJ1-6; perhaps TRBD1 as D (6 bases). The CDR3 sequence is 14 residues long. The germline V gene has CDR1 SGHAT and CDR2 FQNNGV. Trimming stripped 2 bases from V and 7 bases from J, with 9 bases between. This CDR3 reads CASSLSTGNSPLHF. The CDR3 region has the DNA TGTGCCAGCAGCTTATCCACAGGGAATTCACCCCTCCACTTT.

This sequence joins TRBV27 and TRBJ1-6; D possibly corresponds to TRBD1 (6 bases). Germline CDR1 MNHEY, CDR2 SMNVEV (reference sequence). The CDR3 has 16 amino acids. V was trimmed by 3 bases and J by 1 base, leaving 10 bases between them. CDR3 nucleotides: TGTGCCAGCAGTTTCAGGGGAGAGTCCTATAATTCACCCCTCCACTTT. Its translation is CASSFRGESYNSPLHF.

In DNA, the CDR3 is TGTGCCAGCAGTTACACCCTGACCTCAGGCTATGGCTACACCTTC. Its protein is CASSYTLTSGYGYTF. The rearrangement joins TRBV6-2 or TRBV6-3 to TRBJ1-2; D is unresolved. CDR1 is MNHEY and CDR2 is SVGEGT in the germline V gene. V lost 2 bases, J lost 4 bases, and 14 bases lay in between. This CDR3 spans 15 amino acids.

This sequence joins TRBV11-2 and TRBJ1-4; D call uncertain. The germline V gene encodes CDR1 SGHAT and CDR2 FQNNGV. V lost 1 base and J lost 4, with 7 bases in between. The CDR3 contains 14 residues. The CDR3 region has the DNA TGTGCCAGCAGCTTAGGTGGCTTTAATGAAAAACTGTTTTTT. Translating it yields CASSLGGFNEKLFF.

The J gene is TRBJ2-7, the V gene TRBV6-1; TRBD1 matches at 9 bases. The ends lost 3 bases at V and 6 bases at J; junction bases unmatched: 12. CDR3 length: 16 residues. Germline CDR1 is MNHNS and CDR2 is SASEGT. In nucleotides, the CDR3 is TGTGCCAGCAGTGAGGTCGGAGCGGGGACAGGGAGCGAGCAGTACTTC. Its protein is CASSEVGAGTGSEQYF.

The rearrangement links TRBV5-1 to TRBJ2-7, with 7 bases matching TRBD1. V gave up 0 bases and J gave up 3 bases; unmatched junction bases: 6. From germline, CDR1 is SGHRS and CDR2 YFSETQ. The CDR3 covers 15 residues. This CDR3 reads CASSLALGGYYEQYF. DNA for the CDR3: TGCGCCAGCAGCTTGGCCCTAGGGGGCTACTACGAGCAGTACTTC.

J is TRBJ1-2 and V is TRBV6-6; 7 positions match TRBD1. Losses at the gene ends were 4 bases for V and 5 bases for J; bases not matched to a gene: 10. CDR3 length equals 15 residues. The germline CDR1 and CDR2 sequences are MNHNY and SVGAGI (reference sequence). The CDR3 here is CASSSRTGPAYGYTF. The CDR3, as DNA: TGTGCCAGCAGTTCCCGGACAGGACCTGCGTATGGCTACACCTTC.